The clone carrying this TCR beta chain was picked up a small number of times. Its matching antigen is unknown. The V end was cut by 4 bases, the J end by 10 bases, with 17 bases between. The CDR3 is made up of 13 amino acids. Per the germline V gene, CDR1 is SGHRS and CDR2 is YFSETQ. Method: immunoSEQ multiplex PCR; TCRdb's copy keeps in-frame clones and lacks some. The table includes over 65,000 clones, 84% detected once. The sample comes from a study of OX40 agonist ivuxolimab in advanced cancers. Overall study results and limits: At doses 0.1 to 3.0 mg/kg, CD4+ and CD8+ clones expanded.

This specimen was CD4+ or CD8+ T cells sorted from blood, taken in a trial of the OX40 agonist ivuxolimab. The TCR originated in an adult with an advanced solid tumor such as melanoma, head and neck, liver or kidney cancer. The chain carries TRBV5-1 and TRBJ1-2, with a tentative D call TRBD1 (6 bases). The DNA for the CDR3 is TGCGCCAGCAGCCTTACCGGACAGATCCACTACACCTTC. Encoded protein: CASSLTGQIHYTF.